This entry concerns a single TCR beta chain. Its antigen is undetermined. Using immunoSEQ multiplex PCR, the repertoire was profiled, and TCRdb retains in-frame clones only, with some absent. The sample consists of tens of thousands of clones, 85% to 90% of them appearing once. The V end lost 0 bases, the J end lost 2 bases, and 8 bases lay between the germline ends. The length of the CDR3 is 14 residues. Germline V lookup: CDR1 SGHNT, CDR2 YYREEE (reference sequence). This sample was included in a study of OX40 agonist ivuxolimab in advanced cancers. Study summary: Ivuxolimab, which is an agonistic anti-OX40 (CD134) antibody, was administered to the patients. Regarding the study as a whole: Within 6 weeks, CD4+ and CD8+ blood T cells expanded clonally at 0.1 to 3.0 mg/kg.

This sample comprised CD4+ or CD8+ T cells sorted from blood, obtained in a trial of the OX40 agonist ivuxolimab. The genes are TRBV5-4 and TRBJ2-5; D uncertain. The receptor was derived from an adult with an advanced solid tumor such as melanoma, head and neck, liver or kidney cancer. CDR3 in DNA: TGTGCCAGCAGCTTGGGCAGGCGACAAGAGACCCAGTACTTC. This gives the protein CASSLGRRQETQYF.